Listed below are T cell receptor beta chains from one sample, sequenced in a study of shared clonotypes between healthy human individuals. TCRdb keeps only in-frame clones here, not all; method: immunoSEQ multiplex PCR. The sample yields over a million clones, around 97% seen once. Sequences were obtained from naive CD4+ T cells sorted from blood. Every receptor here comes from a man in his thirties or forties in good health. Each CDR3 is given with its conserved first and last residue. Fields, in order: V gene, J gene, CDR3 protein.

TRBV5-5	TRBJ1-2	CASNQGGTEYGYTF
TRBV27	TRBJ2-5	CASSLSTPRTSGRETQYF
TRBV5-1	TRBJ2-7	CASSPPLFGEQYF
TRBV2	TRBJ2-3	CASGPHTDTQYF
TRBV28	TRBJ2-3	CASRGLAGGTDTQYF
TRBV2	TRBJ2-2	CAGGDRKAGELFF
TRBV5-1	TRBJ2-6	CASSLEVPGGSSGVLTF
TRBV9	TRBJ2-6	CASSVTSGANVLTF
TRBV19	TRBJ2-2	CASFFQGANGELFF
TRBV18	TRBJ2-7	CASSPIAGSSSYEQYF
TRBV14	TRBJ2-3	CASSHLSPSTDTQYF
TRBV6-4	TRBJ2-1	CASSDRQGQGYNEQFF
TRBV25-1	TRBJ2-1	CASSAAGHTYNEQFF
TRBV9	TRBJ2-1	CASSVGLAGGNLYNEQFF
TRBV28	TRBJ2-7	CASSYPGASGTYEQYF
TRBV29-1	TRBJ2-1	CSVGGLAGVGEQFF
TRBV29-1	TRBJ2-7	CSVGDRAYEQYF
TRBV7-9	TRBJ2-2	CASSLDLSGQSTGELFF
TRBV7-9	TRBJ2-7	CASSAPGRRQGTEYF
TRBV30	TRBJ2-7	CACRVRSGRGGITYEQYF
TRBV28	TRBJ1-5	CASTPGSTGGFFQPQHF
TRBV6-1	TRBJ2-2	CASSVDPYGGELFF
TRBV9	TRBJ2-3	CASSVGPGSDTQYF
TRBV6-5	TRBJ1-1	CASSRTRNTEAFF
TRBV10-3	TRBJ2-5	CAISGFSGGAETQYF
TRBV5-1	TRBJ1-3	CASSTRGDSGNTIYF
TRBV27	TRBJ2-7	CASRPHISPYEQYF
TRBV29-1	TRBJ1-1	CSVEGRRATEALF
TRBV6-5	TRBJ2-1	CASSYSTGQGGNEQFF
TRBV7-6	TRBJ2-3	CASSLAGESTDTQYF
TRBV28	TRBJ2-1	CASSMPGLAGVSEQFF
TRBV7-7	TRBJ2-3	CASSLDSADTQYF
TRBV6-6	TRBJ2-7	CASSYSGDSSYEQYF
TRBV9	TRBJ1-2	CASSLDSYGYTF
TRBV4-1	TRBJ2-6	CASSQEGPGNSGANVLTF
TRBV5-1	TRBJ1-3	CASRTEAGNTIYF
TRBV19	TRBJ2-1	CASSIARQGAGEQFF
TRBV28	TRBJ1-2	CASSSNYGYTF
TRBV7-2	NA	CASSLGLAGLYEQYF
TRBV10-2	TRBJ2-4	CASSFRDGKNIQYF
TRBV28	TRBJ1-1	CASSRQGVNTEAFF
TRBV18	TRBJ1-2	CASSPSRGQNTNYGYTF
TRBV2	TRBJ1-4	CASSEGGKLFF
TRBV4-1	TRBJ1-1	CASSQGTGRLNTEAFF
TRBV5-1	TRBJ2-7	CASSGTGSYEQYF
TRBV5-1	TRBJ2-7	CASSLARLIGYEQYF
TRBV2	TRBJ2-2	CASSPRTGAGELFF
TRBV11-2	TRBJ2-7	CASSLYRGQISYEQYF
TRBV5-1	TRBJ2-7	CASSLTSGSYEQYF
TRBV4-1	TRBJ2-1	CASSQEPGYNEQFF
TRBV6-5	TRBJ2-5	CASSWSRGREETQYF
TRBV28	TRBJ1-5	CASSLLWNQPQHF
TRBV5-1	TRBJ2-7	CASRPGAVSYEQYF